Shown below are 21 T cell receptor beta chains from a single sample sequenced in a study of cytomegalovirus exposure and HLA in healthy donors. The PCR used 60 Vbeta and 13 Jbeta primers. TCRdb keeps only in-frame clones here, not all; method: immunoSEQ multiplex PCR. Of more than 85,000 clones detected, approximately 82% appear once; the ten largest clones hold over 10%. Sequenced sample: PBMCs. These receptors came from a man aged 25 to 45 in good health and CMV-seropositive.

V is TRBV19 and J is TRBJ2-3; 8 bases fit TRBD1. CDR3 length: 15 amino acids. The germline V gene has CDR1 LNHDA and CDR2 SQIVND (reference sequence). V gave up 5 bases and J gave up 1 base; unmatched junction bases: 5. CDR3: CASSVGQDRTDTQYF. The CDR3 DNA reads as TGTGCCAGTAGTGTGGGACAGGACCGCACAGATACGCAGTATTTT.

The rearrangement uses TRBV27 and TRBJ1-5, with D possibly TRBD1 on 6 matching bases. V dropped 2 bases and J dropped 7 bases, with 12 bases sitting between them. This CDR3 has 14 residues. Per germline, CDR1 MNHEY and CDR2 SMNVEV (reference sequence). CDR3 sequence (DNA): TGTGCCAGCAGTTTAAGGGGGGGGCACCAGCCCCAGCATTTT. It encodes CASSLRGGHQPQHF.

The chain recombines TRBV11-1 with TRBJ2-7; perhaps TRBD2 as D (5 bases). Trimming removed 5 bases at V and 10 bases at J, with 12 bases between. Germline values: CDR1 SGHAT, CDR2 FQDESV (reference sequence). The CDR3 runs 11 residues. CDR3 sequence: CASSPGRKQYF. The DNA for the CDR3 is TGTGCCAGCAGCCCGGGAAGGAAACAGTACTTC.

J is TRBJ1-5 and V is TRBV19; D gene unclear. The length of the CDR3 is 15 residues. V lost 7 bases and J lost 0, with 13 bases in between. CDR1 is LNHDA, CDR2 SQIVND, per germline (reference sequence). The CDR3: CASTGFSYSNQPQHF. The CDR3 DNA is TGTGCCAGTACTGGTTTTAGCTATAGCAATCAGCCCCAGCATTTT.

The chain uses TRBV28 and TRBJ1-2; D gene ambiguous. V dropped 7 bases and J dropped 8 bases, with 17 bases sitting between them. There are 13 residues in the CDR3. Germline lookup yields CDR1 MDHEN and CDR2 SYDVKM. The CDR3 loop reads CASTQGRERGYTF. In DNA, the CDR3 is TGTGCCAGCACCCAAGGGAGGGAGAGAGGCTACACCTTC.

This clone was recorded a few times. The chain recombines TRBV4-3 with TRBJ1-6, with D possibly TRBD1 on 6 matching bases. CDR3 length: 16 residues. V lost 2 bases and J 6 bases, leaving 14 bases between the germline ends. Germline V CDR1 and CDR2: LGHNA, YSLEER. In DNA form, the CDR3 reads TGCGCCAGCAGCCAAACAACAGGGAAGGGTAATTCACCCCTCCACTTT. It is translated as CASSQTTGKGNSPLHF.

The CDR3: CASSLAGGGGYEQYF. CDR3 nucleotide sequence: TGTGCCAGCAGCTTGGCCGGGGGGGGAGGATACGAGCAGTACTTC. The chain joins TRBV5-4 to TRBJ2-7; 8 nucleotides agree with TRBD2. The CDR3 is made up of 15 amino acids. CDR1 is SGHNT and CDR2 is YYREEE in the germline V gene (reference sequence). After removal of 0 bases from V and 4 bases from J, the junction contained 6 bases not matched to a gene. Drawing the rest from reference TRBV5-4 and TRBJ2-7, the complete variable domain is ETGVTQSPTHLIKTRGQQVTLRCSSQSGHNTVSWYQQALGQGPQFIFQYYREEENGRGNFPPRFSGLQFPNYSSELNVNALELDDSALYLCASSLAGGGGYEQYFGPGTRLTVT.

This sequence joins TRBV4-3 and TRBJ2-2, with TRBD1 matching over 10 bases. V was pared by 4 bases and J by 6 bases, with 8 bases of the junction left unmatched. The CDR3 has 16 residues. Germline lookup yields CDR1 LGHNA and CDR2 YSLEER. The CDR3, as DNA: TGCGCCAGCAGCCCTACGACCGGGACAGGGGCCGGGGAGCTGTTTTTT. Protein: CASSPTTGTGAGELFF.

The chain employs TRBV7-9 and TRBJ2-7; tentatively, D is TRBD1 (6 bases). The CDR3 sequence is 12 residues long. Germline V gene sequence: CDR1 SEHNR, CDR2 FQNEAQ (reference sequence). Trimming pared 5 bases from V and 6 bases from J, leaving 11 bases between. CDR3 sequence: CASSPRGIEQYF. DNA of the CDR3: TGTGCCAGCAGCCCCAGGGGAATCGAGCAGTACTTC.

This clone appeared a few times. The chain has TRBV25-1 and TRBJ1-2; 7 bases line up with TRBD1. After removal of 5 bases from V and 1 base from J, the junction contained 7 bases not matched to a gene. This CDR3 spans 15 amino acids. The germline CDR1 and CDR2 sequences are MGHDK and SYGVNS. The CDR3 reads CASSPYRGNNYGYTF. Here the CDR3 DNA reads TGTGCCAGCAGTCCCTACAGGGGAAATAACTATGGCTACACCTTC.

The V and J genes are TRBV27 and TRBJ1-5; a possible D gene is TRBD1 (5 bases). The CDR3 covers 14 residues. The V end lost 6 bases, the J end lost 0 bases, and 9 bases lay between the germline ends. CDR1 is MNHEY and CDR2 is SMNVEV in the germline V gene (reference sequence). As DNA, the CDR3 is TGTGCCAGCAGGGCGACAGTTAGCAATCAGCCCCAGCATTTT. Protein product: CASRATVSNQPQHF.

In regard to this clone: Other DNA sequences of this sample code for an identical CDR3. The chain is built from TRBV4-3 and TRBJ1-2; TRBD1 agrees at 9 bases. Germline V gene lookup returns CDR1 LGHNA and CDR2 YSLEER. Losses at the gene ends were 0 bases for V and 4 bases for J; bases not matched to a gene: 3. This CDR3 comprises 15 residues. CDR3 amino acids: CASSQDLTGGYGYTF. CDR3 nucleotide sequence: TGCGCCAGCAGCCAAGATTTGACAGGGGGCTATGGCTACACCTTC.

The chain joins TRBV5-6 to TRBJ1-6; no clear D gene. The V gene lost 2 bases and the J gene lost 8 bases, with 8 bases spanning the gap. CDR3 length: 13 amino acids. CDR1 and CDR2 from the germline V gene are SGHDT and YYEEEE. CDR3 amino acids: CASSLLRDSPLHF. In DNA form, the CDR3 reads TGTGCCAGCAGCTTATTGAGGGATTCACCCCTCCACTTT.

The CDR3 nucleotides are TGTGCCTGGGGCGGGGGGGCGGAGCAGTTCTTC. It yields the protein CAWGGGAEQFF. This chain uses TRBV30 with TRBJ2-1, with TRBD2 matching over 9 bases. There are 11 residues in the CDR3. The V gene end was trimmed by 5 bases and the J gene end by 10 bases; junction bases not matched to a gene: 3. Germline V lookup: CDR1 GTSNPN, CDR2 SVGIG (reference sequence).

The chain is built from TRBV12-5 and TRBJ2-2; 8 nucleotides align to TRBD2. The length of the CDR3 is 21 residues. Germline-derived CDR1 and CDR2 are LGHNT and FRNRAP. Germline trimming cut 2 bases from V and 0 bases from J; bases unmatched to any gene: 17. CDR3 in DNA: TGTGCTAGTGGTTTGCTCTTGGCGGGGGGCTGGAAACCCACGAACACCGGGGAGCTGTTTTTT. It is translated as CASGLLLAGGWKPTNTGELFF.

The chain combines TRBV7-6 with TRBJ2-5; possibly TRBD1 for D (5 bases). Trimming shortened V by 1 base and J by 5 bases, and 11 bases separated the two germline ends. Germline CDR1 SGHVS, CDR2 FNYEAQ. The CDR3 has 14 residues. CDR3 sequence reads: CASSLEGSGETQYF. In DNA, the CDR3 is TGTGCCAGCAGCTTAGAAGGGTCAGGGGAGACCCAGTACTTC.

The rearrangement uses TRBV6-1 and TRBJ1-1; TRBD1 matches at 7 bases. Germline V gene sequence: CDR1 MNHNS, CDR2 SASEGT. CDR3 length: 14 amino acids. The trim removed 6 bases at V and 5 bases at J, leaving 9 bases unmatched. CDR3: CASRTPQGRTEAFF. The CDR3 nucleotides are TGTGCCAGCAGAACACCACAGGGGCGGACTGAAGCTTTCTTT.

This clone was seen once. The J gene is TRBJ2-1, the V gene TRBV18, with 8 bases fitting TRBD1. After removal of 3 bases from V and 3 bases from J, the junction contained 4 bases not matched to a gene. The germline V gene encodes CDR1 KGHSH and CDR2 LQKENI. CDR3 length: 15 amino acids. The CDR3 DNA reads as TGTGCCAGCTCACCTGGGACAGGAGACTACAATGAGCAGTTCTTC. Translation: CASSPGTGDYNEQFF.

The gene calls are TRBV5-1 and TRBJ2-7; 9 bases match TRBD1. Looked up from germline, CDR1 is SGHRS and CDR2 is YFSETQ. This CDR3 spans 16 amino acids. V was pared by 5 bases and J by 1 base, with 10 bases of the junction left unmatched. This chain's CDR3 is CASRQAGTGMSYEQYF. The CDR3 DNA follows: TGCGCCAGCAGGCAAGCCGGGACAGGGATGTCCTACGAGCAGTACTTC.

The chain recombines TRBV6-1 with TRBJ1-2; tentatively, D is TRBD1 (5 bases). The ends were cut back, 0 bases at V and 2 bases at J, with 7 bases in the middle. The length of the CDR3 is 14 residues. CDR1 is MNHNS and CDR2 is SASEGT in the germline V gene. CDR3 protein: CASSEAKGNYGYTF. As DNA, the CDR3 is TGTGCCAGCAGTGAAGCGAAGGGGAACTATGGCTACACCTTC.

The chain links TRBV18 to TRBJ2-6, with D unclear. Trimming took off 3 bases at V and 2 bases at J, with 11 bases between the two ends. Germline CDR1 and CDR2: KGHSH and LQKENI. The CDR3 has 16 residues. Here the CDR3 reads CASSPSDGAGANVLTF. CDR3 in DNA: TGTGCCAGCTCACCTTCCGACGGAGCTGGGGCCAACGTCCTGACTTTC.